A selection of T cell receptor beta chains follows, all from one sample in a study of blood T cells in healthy people across ages. TCRdb analysed the 5' RACE reads with MiXCR anew, one entry per CDR3 protein. This sample has about 1.6 million distinct CDR3 sequences, with roughly a third found just once. Sequencing was done on a sample of blood. These receptors originate from a woman aged 25 to 39 in good health. The CDR3 runs from the conserved cysteine through the conserved F or W. The order of the fields is J gene, clone size, CDR3 length, D gene, V gene, CDR3 protein, CDR3 DNA. A D gene is named only where the DNA matches it firmly. Clone size is given for some rows only: seen once, a few or many times, or a class if the clone is expanded.

J gene: TRBJ1-5; clone size: -; CDR3 length: 19; D gene: -; V gene: TRBV27; CDR3 protein: CASSPKGWGGHSSNQPQHF; CDR3 DNA: TGTGCCAGCAGTCCCAAAGGTTGGGGGGGGCACTCCAGCAATCAGCCCCAGCATTTT
J gene: TRBJ2-1; clone size: many; CDR3 length: 11; D gene: -; V gene: TRBV29-1; CDR3 protein: CSADDNNEQFF; CDR3 DNA: TGCAGCGCCGACGACAACAATGAGCAGTTCTTC
J gene: TRBJ2-7; clone size: few; CDR3 length: 16; D gene: TRBD2; V gene: TRBV15; CDR3 protein: CATSRAYREGSHEQYF; CDR3 DNA: TGTGCCACCAGCAGAGCCTACCGGGAGGGATCACACGAGCAGTACTTC
J gene: TRBJ2-2; clone size: -; CDR3 length: 11; D gene: -; V gene: TRBV6-5; CDR3 protein: CASRSTGERFF; CDR3 DNA: TGTGCCAGCAGATCCACCGGGGAGCGGTTTTTT
J gene: TRBJ2-1; clone size: few; CDR3 length: 13; D gene: -; V gene: TRBV6-2/TRBV6-3; CDR3 protein: CASSILRTNEQFF; CDR3 DNA: TGTGCCAGCAGCATCTTACGCACCAATGAGCAGTTCTTC
J gene: TRBJ2-3; clone size: few; CDR3 length: 18; D gene: TRBD2; V gene: TRBV20-1; CDR3 protein: CSAGGGTSGDASTDTQYF; CDR3 DNA: TGCAGTGCGGGGGGAGGGACTAGCGGGGACGCTAGCACAGATACGCAGTATTTT
J gene: TRBJ1-2; clone size: -; CDR3 length: 14; D gene: -; V gene: TRBV6-5; CDR3 protein: CASTRTTGNYGYTF; CDR3 DNA: TGTGCCAGCACGAGAACGACGGGTAACTATGGCTACACCTTC
J gene: TRBJ2-3; clone size: -; CDR3 length: 17; D gene: -; V gene: TRBV27; CDR3 protein: CATTPPFRGLYTDTQYF; CDR3 DNA: TGTGCCACGACGCCCCCATTCCGGGGCCTATACACAGATACGCAGTATTTT
J gene: TRBJ2-1; clone size: -; CDR3 length: 12; D gene: -; V gene: TRBV20-1; CDR3 protein: CSARGRYNEQFF; CDR3 DNA: TGCAGTGCGCGGGGGCGATACAATGAGCAGTTCTTC
J gene: TRBJ2-1; clone size: -; CDR3 length: 18; D gene: -; V gene: TRBV11-2; CDR3 protein: CASSLAFSATIAYNEQFF; CDR3 DNA: TGTGCCAGCAGCTTAGCATTTTCCGCTACCATTGCCTACAATGAGCAGTTCTTC
J gene: TRBJ2-2; clone size: -; CDR3 length: 15; D gene: -; V gene: TRBV3-1; CDR3 protein: CASSQSQGRAGELFF; CDR3 DNA: TGTGCCAGCAGCCAAAGCCAGGGAAGGGCCGGGGAGCTGTTTTTT
J gene: TRBJ2-5; clone size: -; CDR3 length: 16; D gene: TRBD1; V gene: TRBV24-1; CDR3 protein: CATSGKRTGWLETQYF; CDR3 DNA: TGTGCCACCAGTGGGAAAAGGACAGGGTGGTTAGAGACCCAGTACTTC
J gene: TRBJ1-3; clone size: -; CDR3 length: 15; D gene: -; V gene: TRBV9; CDR3 protein: CASSVGVQDGNTIYF; CDR3 DNA: TGTGCCAGCAGCGTAGGGGTGCAGGATGGAAACACCATATATTTT
J gene: TRBJ2-4; clone size: few; CDR3 length: 15; D gene: -; V gene: TRBV29-1; CDR3 protein: CSVQTDRLAKNIQYF; CDR3 DNA: TGCAGCGTGCAAACAGACCGACTAGCCAAAAACATTCAGTACTTC
J gene: TRBJ2-7; clone size: -; CDR3 length: 15; D gene: TRBD1; V gene: TRBV4-1; CDR3 protein: CASNPTDRVCYEQYF; CDR3 DNA: TGCGCCAGCAACCCCACCGACAGGGTGTGCTACGAGCAGTACTTC
J gene: TRBJ2-2; clone size: few; CDR3 length: 14; D gene: TRBD2; V gene: TRBV7-8; CDR3 protein: CASTLAGGTGELFF; CDR3 DNA: TGTGCCAGCACCTTAGCGGGAGGCACCGGGGAGCTGTTTTTT
J gene: TRBJ2-5; clone size: few; CDR3 length: 14; D gene: TRBD2; V gene: TRBV5-6; CDR3 protein: CASSPSTSGRTQYF; CDR3 DNA: TGTGCCAGCAGCCCCTCGACTAGCGGGAGAACCCAGTACTTC
J gene: TRBJ1-2; clone size: few; CDR3 length: 14; D gene: TRBD1; V gene: TRBV7-3; CDR3 protein: CASSQTDRGPDYTF; CDR3 DNA: TGTGCCAGCAGCCAAACAGACAGGGGTCCCGACTACACCTTC
J gene: TRBJ1-4; clone size: -; CDR3 length: 14; D gene: TRBD1; V gene: TRBV2; CDR3 protein: CASRGQGVNEKLFF; CDR3 DNA: TGTGCCAGCAGGGGACAGGGGGTTAATGAAAAACTGTTTTTT
J gene: TRBJ2-3; clone size: -; CDR3 length: 15; D gene: TRBD2; V gene: TRBV5-6; CDR3 protein: CASTRVGEGADTQYF; CDR3 DNA: TGTGCCAGCACCCGGGTCGGGGAGGGCGCCGATACGCAGTATTTT
J gene: TRBJ2-1; clone size: few; CDR3 length: 14; D gene: -; V gene: TRBV28; CDR3 protein: CASSPNRVYNEQFF; CDR3 DNA: TGTGCCAGCAGCCCTAACAGGGTTTACAATGAGCAGTTCTTC
J gene: TRBJ2-1; clone size: few; CDR3 length: 12; D gene: -; V gene: TRBV7-9; CDR3 protein: CASPAGSGEQFF; CDR3 DNA: TGTGCCAGCCCCGCGGGGTCAGGTGAGCAGTTCTTC
J gene: TRBJ1-2; clone size: few; CDR3 length: 17; D gene: -; V gene: TRBV6-5; CDR3 protein: CASSYSVKGGINYGYTF; CDR3 DNA: TGTGCCAGCAGTTACTCGGTGAAAGGGGGAATCAACTATGGCTACACCTTC
J gene: TRBJ2-2; clone size: -; CDR3 length: 20; D gene: TRBD2; V gene: TRBV27; CDR3 protein: CASSFSTLAGGPLNTGELFF; CDR3 DNA: TGTGCCAGCAGTTTCTCTACCTTAGCGGGGGGGCCATTGAACACCGGGGAGCTGTTTTTT
J gene: TRBJ2-5; clone size: few; CDR3 length: 15; D gene: -; V gene: TRBV6-1; CDR3 protein: CASSGSRALRETQYF; CDR3 DNA: TGTGCCAGCAGTGGATCCCGGGCCCTTCGTGAGACCCAGTACTTC
J gene: TRBJ2-5; clone size: few; CDR3 length: 14; D gene: -; V gene: TRBV6-1; CDR3 protein: CASSDRLSQETQYF; CDR3 DNA: TGTGCCAGCAGTGACAGACTATCCCAAGAGACCCAGTACTTC
J gene: TRBJ2-3; clone size: few; CDR3 length: 15; D gene: TRBD2; V gene: TRBV7-3; CDR3 protein: CASSIGGGSTDTQYF; CDR3 DNA: TGTGCCAGCAGCATCGGGGGGGGGAGCACAGATACGCAGTATTTT
J gene: TRBJ2-5; clone size: -; CDR3 length: 12; D gene: -; V gene: TRBV3-1; CDR3 protein: CASSQVLETQYF; CDR3 DNA: TGTGCCAGCAGCCAGGTACTTGAGACCCAGTACTTC
J gene: TRBJ2-3; clone size: -; CDR3 length: 11; D gene: TRBD2; V gene: TRBV12-3/TRBV12-4; CDR3 protein: CASPSGSVPYF; CDR3 DNA: TGTGCCAGCCCTAGCGGGTCCGTACCGTATTTT
J gene: TRBJ2-7; clone size: few; CDR3 length: 14; D gene: TRBD2; V gene: TRBV20-1; CDR3 protein: CSALGGLAAYEQYF; CDR3 DNA: TGCAGTGCTTTAGGCGGACTAGCGGCCTACGAGCAGTACTTC
J gene: TRBJ2-7; clone size: -; CDR3 length: 16; D gene: TRBD2; V gene: TRBV7-9; CDR3 protein: CASSLLGLGKGYEQYF; CDR3 DNA: TGTGCCAGCAGCCTGCTGGGACTAGGCAAGGGATACGAGCAGTACTTC
J gene: TRBJ1-1; clone size: -; CDR3 length: 14; D gene: TRBD1; V gene: TRBV6-4; CDR3 protein: CASSPIQGATEAFF; CDR3 DNA: TGTGCCAGCAGTCCCATACAGGGGGCGACTGAAGCTTTCTTT
J gene: TRBJ2-7; clone size: -; CDR3 length: 14; D gene: -; V gene: TRBV15; CDR3 protein: CATSRADRVDEQYF; CDR3 DNA: TGTGCCACCAGCAGAGCCGATAGGGTGGACGAGCAGTACTTC
J gene: TRBJ2-1; clone size: -; CDR3 length: 11; D gene: -; V gene: TRBV10-3; CDR3 protein: CAITTPMGQFF; CDR3 DNA: TGTGCCATCACAACCCCGATGGGGCAGTTCTTC
J gene: TRBJ2-7; clone size: -; CDR3 length: 14; D gene: -; V gene: TRBV5-1; CDR3 protein: CASRLSVALDEQYF; CDR3 DNA: TGCGCCTCCCGTCTTAGCGTCGCGTTGGACGAGCAGTACTTC
J gene: TRBJ1-1; clone size: few; CDR3 length: 14; D gene: -; V gene: TRBV15; CDR3 protein: CATSRGVGRGQAFF; CDR3 DNA: TGTGCCACCAGCAGAGGAGTGGGGCGCGGACAAGCTTTCTTT
J gene: TRBJ2-7; clone size: -; CDR3 length: 16; D gene: -; V gene: TRBV27; CDR3 protein: CASSLKAWVASYEQYF; CDR3 DNA: TGTGCCAGCAGTTTGAAGGCTTGGGTGGCCTCCTACGAGCAGTACTTC
J gene: TRBJ2-7; clone size: -; CDR3 length: 17; D gene: TRBD2; V gene: TRBV7-8; CDR3 protein: CASSFPVIAGVLREQYF; CDR3 DNA: TGTGCCAGCAGCTTTCCAGTGATAGCGGGTGTTCTACGAGAGCAGTACTTC
J gene: TRBJ2-3; clone size: -; CDR3 length: 12; D gene: -; V gene: TRBV29-1; CDR3 protein: CSWVGPTDTQYF; CDR3 DNA: TGCAGCTGGGTGGGGCCAACAGATACGCAGTATTTT
J gene: TRBJ2-3; clone size: -; CDR3 length: 13; D gene: -; V gene: TRBV3-1; CDR3 protein: CASSQKEWNTQYF; CDR3 DNA: TGTGCCAGCAGCCAGAAGGAGTGGAATACGCAGTATTTT
J gene: TRBJ2-3; clone size: -; CDR3 length: 16; D gene: TRBD1; V gene: TRBV9; CDR3 protein: CASSVIEDRGTDTQYF; CDR3 DNA: TGTGCCAGCAGCGTTATCGAGGACAGGGGCACAGATACGCAGTATTTT
J gene: TRBJ2-7; clone size: -; CDR3 length: 13; D gene: -; V gene: TRBV2; CDR3 protein: CASSEVRDYEQYF; CDR3 DNA: TGTGCCAGCAGTGAAGTCCGGGACTACGAGCAGTACTTC
J gene: TRBJ2-7; clone size: -; CDR3 length: 15; D gene: TRBD1; V gene: TRBV5-1; CDR3 protein: CVSPLGDRGLNEQYF; CDR3 DNA: TGCGTCAGCCCCCTGGGGGACAGGGGGCTCAACGAGCAGTACTTC
J gene: TRBJ2-1; clone size: -; CDR3 length: 17; D gene: TRBD1; V gene: TRBV5-1; CDR3 protein: CASSLRRDRGPHNEQFF; CDR3 DNA: TGCGCCAGCAGCTTGCGCCGGGACAGGGGGCCTCATAATGAGCAGTTCTTC
J gene: TRBJ2-1; clone size: -; CDR3 length: 16; D gene: TRBD2; V gene: TRBV12-3/TRBV12-4; CDR3 protein: CASSRSGRRSYNEQFF; CDR3 DNA: TGTGCCAGCAGCCGTAGCGGGAGGAGGTCCTACAATGAGCAGTTCTTC
J gene: TRBJ2-5; clone size: -; CDR3 length: 15; D gene: TRBD2; V gene: TRBV10-3; CDR3 protein: CTISDVRGAQETQYF; CDR3 DNA: TGTACCATCAGTGACGTGCGGGGGGCCCAAGAGACCCAGTACTTC
J gene: TRBJ2-7; clone size: -; CDR3 length: 15; D gene: TRBD1; V gene: TRBV5-1; CDR3 protein: CASSWGTGPTYEQYF; CDR3 DNA: TGCGCCAGCAGCTGGGGGACAGGGCCTACCTACGAGCAGTACTTC
J gene: TRBJ2-5; clone size: -; CDR3 length: 15; D gene: TRBD2; V gene: TRBV4-1; CDR3 protein: CASGHPGGGQETQYF; CDR3 DNA: TGCGCCAGCGGCCACCCGGGGGGTGGCCAAGAGACCCAGTACTTC
J gene: TRBJ1-1; clone size: many; CDR3 length: 14; D gene: -; V gene: TRBV12-5; CDR3 protein: CASASDFHNTEAFF; CDR3 DNA: TGTGCTAGTGCCTCAGATTTTCACAACACTGAAGCTTTCTTT
J gene: TRBJ2-5; clone size: few; CDR3 length: 14; D gene: -; V gene: TRBV12-3/TRBV12-4; CDR3 protein: CASSLKFGGETQYF; CDR3 DNA: TGTGCCAGCAGTTTAAAGTTTGGGGGAGAGACCCAGTACTTC
J gene: TRBJ2-7; clone size: -; CDR3 length: 17; D gene: -; V gene: TRBV7-8; CDR3 protein: CASSPDSGRSPPYEQYF; CDR3 DNA: TGTGCCAGCAGCCCAGACAGTGGTAGGAGCCCCCCCTACGAGCAGTACTTC